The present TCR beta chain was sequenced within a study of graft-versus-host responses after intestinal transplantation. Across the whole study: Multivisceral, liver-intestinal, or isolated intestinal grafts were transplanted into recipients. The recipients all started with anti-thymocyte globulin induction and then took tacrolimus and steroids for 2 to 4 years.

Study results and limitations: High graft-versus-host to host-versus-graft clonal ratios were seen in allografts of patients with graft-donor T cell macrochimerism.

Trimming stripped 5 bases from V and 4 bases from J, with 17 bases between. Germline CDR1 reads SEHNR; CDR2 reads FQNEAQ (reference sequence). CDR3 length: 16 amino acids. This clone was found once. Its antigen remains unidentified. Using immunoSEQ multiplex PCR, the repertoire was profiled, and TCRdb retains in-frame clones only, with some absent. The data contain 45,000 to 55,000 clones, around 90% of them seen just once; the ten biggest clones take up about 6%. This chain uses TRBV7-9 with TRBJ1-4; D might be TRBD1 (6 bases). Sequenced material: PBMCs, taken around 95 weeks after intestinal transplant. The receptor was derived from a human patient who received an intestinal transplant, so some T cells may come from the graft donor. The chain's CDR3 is CASSEGGQVYNEKLFF. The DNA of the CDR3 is TGTGCCAGCAGCGAAGGGGGACAAGTTTATAATGAAAAACTGTTTTTT.